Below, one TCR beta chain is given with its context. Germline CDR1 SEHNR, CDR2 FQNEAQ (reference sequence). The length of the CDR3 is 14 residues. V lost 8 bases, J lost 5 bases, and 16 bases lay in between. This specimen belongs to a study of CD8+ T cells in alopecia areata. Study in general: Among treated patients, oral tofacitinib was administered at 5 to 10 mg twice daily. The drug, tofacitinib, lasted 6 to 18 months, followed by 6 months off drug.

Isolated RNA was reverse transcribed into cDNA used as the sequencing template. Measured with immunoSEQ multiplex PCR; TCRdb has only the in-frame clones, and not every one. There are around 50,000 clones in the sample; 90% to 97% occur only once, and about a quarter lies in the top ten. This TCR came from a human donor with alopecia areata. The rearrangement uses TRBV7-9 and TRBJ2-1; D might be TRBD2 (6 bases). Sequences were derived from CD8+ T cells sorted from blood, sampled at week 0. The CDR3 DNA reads TGTGCCAGCGAATCGGGACTCGGGAACAATGAGCAGTTCTTC. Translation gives CASESGLGNNEQFF.